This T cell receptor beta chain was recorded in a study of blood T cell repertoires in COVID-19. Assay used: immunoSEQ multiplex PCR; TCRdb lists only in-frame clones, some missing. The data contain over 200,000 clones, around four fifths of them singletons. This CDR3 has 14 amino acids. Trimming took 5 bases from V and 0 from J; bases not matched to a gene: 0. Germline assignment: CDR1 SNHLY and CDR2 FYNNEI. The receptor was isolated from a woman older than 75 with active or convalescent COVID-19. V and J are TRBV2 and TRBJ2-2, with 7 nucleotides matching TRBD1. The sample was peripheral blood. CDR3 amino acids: CASSQGANTGELFF. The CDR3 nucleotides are TGTGCCAGCAGTCAGGGGGCGAACACCGGGGAGCTGTTTTTT.